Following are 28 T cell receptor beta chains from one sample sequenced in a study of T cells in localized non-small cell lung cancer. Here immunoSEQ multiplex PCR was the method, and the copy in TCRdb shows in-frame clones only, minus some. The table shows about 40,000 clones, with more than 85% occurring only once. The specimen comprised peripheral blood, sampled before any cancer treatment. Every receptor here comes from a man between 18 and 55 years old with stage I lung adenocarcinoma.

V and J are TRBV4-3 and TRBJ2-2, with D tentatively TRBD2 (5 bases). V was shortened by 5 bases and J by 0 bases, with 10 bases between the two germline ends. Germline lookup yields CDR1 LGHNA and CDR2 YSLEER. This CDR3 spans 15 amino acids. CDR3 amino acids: CASSEAAANTGELFF. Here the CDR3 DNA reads TGCGCCAGCAGCGAAGCGGCGGCGAACACCGGGGAGCTGTTTTTT.

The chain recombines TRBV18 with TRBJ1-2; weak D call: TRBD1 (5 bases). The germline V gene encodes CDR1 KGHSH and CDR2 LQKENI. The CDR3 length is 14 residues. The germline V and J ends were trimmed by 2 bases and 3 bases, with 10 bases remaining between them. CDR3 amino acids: CASSPGGAYYGYTF. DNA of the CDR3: TGTGCCAGCTCACCAGGCGGGGCTTACTATGGCTACACCTTC.

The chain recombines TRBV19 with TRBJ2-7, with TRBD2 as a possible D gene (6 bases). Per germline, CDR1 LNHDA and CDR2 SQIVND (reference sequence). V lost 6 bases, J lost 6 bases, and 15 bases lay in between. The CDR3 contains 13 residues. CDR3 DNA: TGTGCCAGTAGCAAGATGAGGGGAGGCGAGCAGTACTTC. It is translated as CASSKMRGGEQYF.

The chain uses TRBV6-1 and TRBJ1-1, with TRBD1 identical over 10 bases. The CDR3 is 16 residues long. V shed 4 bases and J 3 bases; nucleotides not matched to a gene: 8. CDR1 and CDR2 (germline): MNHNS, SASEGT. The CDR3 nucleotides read TGTGCCAGCAGTGGGACAGGGGGAAAATCGGACACTGAAGCTTTCTTT. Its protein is CASSGTGGKSDTEAFF.

Here the CDR3 reads CASSLHGTGRSDYGYTF. In DNA form, the CDR3 reads TGTGCCAGCAGTTTACATGGGACAGGGAGGTCGGACTATGGCTACACCTTC. V and J are TRBV27 and TRBJ1-2; 9 nucleotides align to TRBD1. Germline-derived CDR1 and CDR2 are MNHEY and SMNVEV (reference sequence). The junction had 10 bases not matched to a gene; V was cut back by 2 bases and J by 3 bases. This CDR3 region has 17 residues.

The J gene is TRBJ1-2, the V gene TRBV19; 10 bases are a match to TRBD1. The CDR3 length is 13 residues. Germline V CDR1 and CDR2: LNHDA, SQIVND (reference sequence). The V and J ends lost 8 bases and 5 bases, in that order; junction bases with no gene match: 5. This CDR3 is CASGGQGYYGYTF. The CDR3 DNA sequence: TGTGCCAGTGGGGGACAGGGGTATTATGGCTACACCTTC.

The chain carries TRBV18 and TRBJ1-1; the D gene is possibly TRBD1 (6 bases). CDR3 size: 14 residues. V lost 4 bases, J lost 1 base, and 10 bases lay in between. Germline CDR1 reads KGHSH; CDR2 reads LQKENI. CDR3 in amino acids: CASSLGTRNTEAFF. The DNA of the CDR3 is TGTGCCAGCTCACTAGGGACAAGGAACACTGAAGCTTTCTTT.

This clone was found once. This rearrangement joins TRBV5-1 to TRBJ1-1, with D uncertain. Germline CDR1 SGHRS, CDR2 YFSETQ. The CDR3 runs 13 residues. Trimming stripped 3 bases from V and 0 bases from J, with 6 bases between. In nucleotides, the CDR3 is TGCGCCAGCAGCTGGGCGGTGAACACTGAAGCTTTCTTT. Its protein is CASSWAVNTEAFF.

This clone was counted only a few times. CDR3 in DNA: TGTGCCAGCTCACCAAAGTCAGAAAACTATGGCTACACCTTC. Translation: CASSPKSENYGYTF. The chain carries TRBV18 and TRBJ1-2; D remains ambiguous. V was clipped by 2 bases and J by 2 bases, with 9 bases between them. CDR3 length: 14 amino acids. Germline V lookup: CDR1 KGHSH, CDR2 LQKENI. Full variable domain (outside the CDR3, taken from reference TRBV18 and TRBJ1-2): NAGVMQNPRHLVRRRGQEARLRCSPMKGHSHVYWYRQLPEEGLKFMVYLQKENIIDESGMPKERFSAEFPKEGPSILRIQQVVRGDSAAYFCASSPKSENYGYTFGSGTRLTVV.

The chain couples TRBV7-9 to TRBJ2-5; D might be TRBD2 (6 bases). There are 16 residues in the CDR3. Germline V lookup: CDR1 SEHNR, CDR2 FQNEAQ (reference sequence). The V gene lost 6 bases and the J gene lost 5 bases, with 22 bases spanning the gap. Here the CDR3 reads CASSQYLAVNGETQYF. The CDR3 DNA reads TGTGCCAGCAGTCAATACTTAGCGGTGAATGGGGAGACCCAGTACTTC. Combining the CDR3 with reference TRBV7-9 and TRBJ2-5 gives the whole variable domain DTGVSQNPRHKITKRGQNVTFRCDPISEHNRLYWYRQTLGQGPEFLTYFQNEAQLEKSRLLSDRFSAERPKGSFSTLEIQRTEQGDSAMYLCASSQYLAVNGETQYFGPGTRLLVL.

CDR3 DNA sequence: TGTGCCAGCAGTACGACCCGGTACCAAGAGACCCAGTACTTC. Its translation: CASSTTRYQETQYF. The chain combines TRBV6-6 with TRBJ2-5, with no clear D. The CDR3 spans 14 residues. Germline lookup yields CDR1 MNHNY and CDR2 SVGAGI (reference sequence). Deletions cut 5 bases from V and 0 bases from J, with 10 bases between.

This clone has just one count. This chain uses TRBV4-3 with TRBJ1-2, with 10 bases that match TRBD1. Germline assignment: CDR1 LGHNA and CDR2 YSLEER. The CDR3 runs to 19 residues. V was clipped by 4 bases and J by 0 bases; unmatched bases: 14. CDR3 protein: CASSLSLGGQGSANYGYTF. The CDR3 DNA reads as TGCGCCAGCAGCCTGAGTTTAGGGGGACAGGGGAGTGCTAACTATGGCTACACCTTC.

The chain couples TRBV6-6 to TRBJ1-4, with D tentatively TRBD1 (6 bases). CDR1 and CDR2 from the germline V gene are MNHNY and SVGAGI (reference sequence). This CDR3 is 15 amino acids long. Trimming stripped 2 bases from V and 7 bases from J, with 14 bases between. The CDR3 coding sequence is TGTGCCAGCAGTTACGGCAGGGGCGCGGTTGAAAAACTGTTTTTT. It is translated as CASSYGRGAVEKLFF.

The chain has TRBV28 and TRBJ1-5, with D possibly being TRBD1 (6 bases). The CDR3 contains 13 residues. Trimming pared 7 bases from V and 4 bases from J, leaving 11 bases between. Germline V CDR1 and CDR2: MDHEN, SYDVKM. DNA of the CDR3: TGTGCCAGCACTGTGGACAGTAATCAGCCCCAGCATTTT. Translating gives CASTVDSNQPQHF.

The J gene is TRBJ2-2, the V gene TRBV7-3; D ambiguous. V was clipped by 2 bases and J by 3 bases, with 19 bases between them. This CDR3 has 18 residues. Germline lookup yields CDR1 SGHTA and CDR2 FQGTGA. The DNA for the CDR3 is TGTGCCAGCAGCTTAGTTCCAGTACGGGCAGACTACACCGGGGAGCTGTTTTTT. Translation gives CASSLVPVRADYTGELFF.

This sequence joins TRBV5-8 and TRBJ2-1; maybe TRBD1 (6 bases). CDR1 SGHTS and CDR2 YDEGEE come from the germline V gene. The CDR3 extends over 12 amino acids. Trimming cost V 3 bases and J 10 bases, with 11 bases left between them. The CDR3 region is CASSSTDREQFF. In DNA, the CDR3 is TGTGCCAGCAGCTCGACAGACAGGGAGCAGTTCTTC.

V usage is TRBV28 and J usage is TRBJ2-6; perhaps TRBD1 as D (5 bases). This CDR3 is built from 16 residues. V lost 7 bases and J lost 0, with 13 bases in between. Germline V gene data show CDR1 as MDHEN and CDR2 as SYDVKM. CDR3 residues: CASTPPRASGANVLTF. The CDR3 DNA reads TGTGCCAGCACCCCGCCCAGGGCCTCTGGGGCCAACGTCCTGACTTTC.

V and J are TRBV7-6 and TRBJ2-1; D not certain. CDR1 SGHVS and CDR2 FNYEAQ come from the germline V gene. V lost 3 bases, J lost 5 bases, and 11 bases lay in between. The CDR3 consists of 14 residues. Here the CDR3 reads CASSFTTNNNEQFF. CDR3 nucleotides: TGTGCCAGCAGCTTTACTACTAACAACAATGAGCAGTTCTTC. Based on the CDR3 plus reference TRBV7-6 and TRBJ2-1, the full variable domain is GAGVSQSPRYKVTKRGQDVALRCDPISGHVSLYWYRQALGQGPEFLTYFNYEAQQDKSGLPNDRFSAERPEGSISTLTIQRTEQRDSAMYRCASSFTTNNNEQFFGPGTRLTVL.

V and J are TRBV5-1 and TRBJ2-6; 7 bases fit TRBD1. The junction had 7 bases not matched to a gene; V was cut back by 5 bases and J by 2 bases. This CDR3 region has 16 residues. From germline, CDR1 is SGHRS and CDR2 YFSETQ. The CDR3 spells CASREVTGAGANVLTF. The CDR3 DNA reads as TGCGCCAGCAGAGAAGTAACAGGGGCTGGGGCCAACGTCCTGACTTTC.

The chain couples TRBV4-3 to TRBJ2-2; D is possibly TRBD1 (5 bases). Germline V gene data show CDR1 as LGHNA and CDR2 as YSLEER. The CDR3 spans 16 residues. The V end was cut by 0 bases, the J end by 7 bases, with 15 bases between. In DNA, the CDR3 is TGCGCCAGCAGCCAAGATCGCACAACAGGCGGCGGGGAGCTGTTTTTT. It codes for CASSQDRTTGGGELFF.

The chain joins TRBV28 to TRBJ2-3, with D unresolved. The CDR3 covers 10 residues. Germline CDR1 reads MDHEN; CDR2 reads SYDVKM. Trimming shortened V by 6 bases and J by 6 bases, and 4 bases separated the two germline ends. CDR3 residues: CASRRDTQYF. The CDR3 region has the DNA TGTGCCAGCAGGCGGGATACGCAGTATTTT.

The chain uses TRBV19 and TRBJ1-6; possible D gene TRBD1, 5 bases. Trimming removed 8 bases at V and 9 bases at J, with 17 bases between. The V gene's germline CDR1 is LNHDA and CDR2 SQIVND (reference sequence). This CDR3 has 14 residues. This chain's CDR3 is CASRLGGIISPLHF. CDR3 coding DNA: TGTGCCAGTCGCCTCGGGGGTATTATTTCACCCCTCCACTTT.

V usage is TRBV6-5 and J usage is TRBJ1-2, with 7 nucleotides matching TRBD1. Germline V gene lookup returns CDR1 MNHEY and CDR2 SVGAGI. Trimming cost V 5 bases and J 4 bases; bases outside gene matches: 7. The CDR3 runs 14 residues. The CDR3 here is CASSPPGGGYGYTF. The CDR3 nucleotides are TGTGCCAGCAGTCCCCCAGGGGGAGGCTATGGCTACACCTTC.

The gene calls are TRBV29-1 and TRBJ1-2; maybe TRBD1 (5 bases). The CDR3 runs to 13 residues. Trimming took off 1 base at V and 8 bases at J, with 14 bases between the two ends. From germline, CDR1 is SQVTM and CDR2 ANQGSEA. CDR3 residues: CSVEVGGAGGYTF. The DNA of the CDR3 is TGCAGCGTTGAAGTCGGCGGGGCTGGCGGCTACACCTTC.

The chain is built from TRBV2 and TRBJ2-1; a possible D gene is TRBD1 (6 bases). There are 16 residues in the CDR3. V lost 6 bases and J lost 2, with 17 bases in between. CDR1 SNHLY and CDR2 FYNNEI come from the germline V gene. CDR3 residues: CASRAKPGVPYNEQFF. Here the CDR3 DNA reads TGTGCCAGCAGGGCCAAACCAGGGGTTCCCTACAATGAGCAGTTCTTC. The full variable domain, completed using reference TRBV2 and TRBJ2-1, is EPEVTQTPSHQVTQMGQEVILRCVPISNHLYFYWYRQILGQKVEFLVSFYNNEISEKSEIFDDQFSVERPDGSNFTLKIRSTKLEDSAMYFCASRAKPGVPYNEQFFGPGTRLTVL.

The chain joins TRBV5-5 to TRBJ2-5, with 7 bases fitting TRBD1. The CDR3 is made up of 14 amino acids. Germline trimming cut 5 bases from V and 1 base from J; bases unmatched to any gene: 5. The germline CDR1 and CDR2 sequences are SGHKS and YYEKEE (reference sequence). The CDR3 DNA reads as TGTGCCAGCAGTCTCACAGGGGTCCAAGAGACCCAGTACTTC. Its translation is CASSLTGVQETQYF.

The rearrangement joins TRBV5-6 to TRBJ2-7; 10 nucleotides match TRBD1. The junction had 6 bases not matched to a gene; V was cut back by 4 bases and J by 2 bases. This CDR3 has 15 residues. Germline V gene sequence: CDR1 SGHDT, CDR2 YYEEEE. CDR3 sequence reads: CASSRGQGGTYEQYF. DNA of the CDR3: TGTGCCAGCAGCCGCGGACAGGGGGGAACCTACGAGCAGTACTTC.

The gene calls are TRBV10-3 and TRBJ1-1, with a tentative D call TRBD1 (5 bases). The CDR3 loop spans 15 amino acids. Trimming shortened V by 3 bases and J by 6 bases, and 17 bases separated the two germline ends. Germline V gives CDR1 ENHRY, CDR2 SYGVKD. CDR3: CAISDPGRVFAEAFF. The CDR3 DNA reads TGTGCCATCAGTGACCCAGGGCGAGTGTTTGCTGAAGCTTTCTTT.